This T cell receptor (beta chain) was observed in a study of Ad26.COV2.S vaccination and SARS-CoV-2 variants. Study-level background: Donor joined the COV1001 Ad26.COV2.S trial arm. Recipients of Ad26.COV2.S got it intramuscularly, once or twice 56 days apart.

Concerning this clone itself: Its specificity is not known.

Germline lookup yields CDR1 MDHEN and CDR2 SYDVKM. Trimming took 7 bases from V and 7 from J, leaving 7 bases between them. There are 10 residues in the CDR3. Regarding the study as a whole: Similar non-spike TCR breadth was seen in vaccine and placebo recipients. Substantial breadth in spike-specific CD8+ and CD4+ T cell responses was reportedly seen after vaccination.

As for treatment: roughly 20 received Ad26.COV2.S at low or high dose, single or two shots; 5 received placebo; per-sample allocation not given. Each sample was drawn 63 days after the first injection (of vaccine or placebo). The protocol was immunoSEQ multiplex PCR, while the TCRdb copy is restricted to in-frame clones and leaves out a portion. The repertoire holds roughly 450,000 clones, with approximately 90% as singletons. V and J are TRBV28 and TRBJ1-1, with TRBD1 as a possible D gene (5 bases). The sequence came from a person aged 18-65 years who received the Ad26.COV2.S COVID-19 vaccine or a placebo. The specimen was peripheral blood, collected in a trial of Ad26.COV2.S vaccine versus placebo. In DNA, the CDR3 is TGTGCCAGCACCGACAGTGAAGCTTTCTTT. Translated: CASTDSEAFF. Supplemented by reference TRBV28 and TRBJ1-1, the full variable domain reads DVKVTQSSRYLVKRTGEKVFLECVQDMDHENMFWYRQDPGLGLRLIYFSYDVKMKEKGDIPEGYSVSREKKERFSLILESASTNQTSMYLCASTDSEAFFGQGTRLTVV.